Presented here are 32 T cell receptor beta chains from one specimen sequenced in a study of cytomegalovirus exposure and HLA in healthy donors. The PCR contained 60 Vbeta and 13 Jbeta primers. Assay used: immunoSEQ multiplex PCR; TCRdb lists only in-frame clones, some missing. The table lists about 110,000 clones, 73% of them singletons. Input material: PBMCs. The receptors were gathered from a woman between 40 and 50 years old in good health and CMV-seronegative.

The chain joins TRBV9 to TRBJ2-1; D is ambiguous. V gave up 2 bases and J gave up 8 bases, with 8 bases separating them. CDR1 SGDLS and CDR2 YYNGEE come from the germline V gene. This CDR3 comprises 12 residues. Here the CDR3 DNA reads TGTGCCAGCAGCGTCGAAAGCGATGAGCAGTTCTTC. Encoded protein: CASSVESDEQFF.

The chain employs TRBV6-1 and TRBJ2-1, with 12 bases that match TRBD2. CDR1 MNHNS and CDR2 SASEGT come from the germline V gene. The CDR3 length is 14 residues. V shed 2 bases, J shed 9 bases, and the junction held 2 bases outside the gene matches. The CDR3 loop is CASSETSGRSEQFF. The CDR3 DNA reads as TGTGCCAGCAGTGAAACTAGCGGGAGGAGTGAGCAGTTCTTC.

V is TRBV18 and J is TRBJ1-6; 9 positions agree with TRBD1. The CDR3 extends over 15 amino acids. Germline assignment: CDR1 KGHSH and CDR2 LQKENI. V shed 5 bases, J shed 10 bases, and the junction held 9 bases outside the gene matches. The CDR3 spells CASSGSGQGSSPLHF. The CDR3 bases are TGTGCCAGCTCAGGCTCGGGACAGGGCAGCTCACCCCTCCACTTT.

Of note for this clone: Distinct nucleotide sequences in the sample also encode this CDR3. The rearrangement links TRBV9 to TRBJ1-5; D remains ambiguous. Trimming took off 0 bases at V and 0 bases at J, with 7 bases between the two ends. This CDR3 is built from 15 residues. The germline V gene has CDR1 SGDLS and CDR2 YYNGEE. CDR3 sequence (DNA): TGTGCCAGCAGCGTAGCGGGAAATAGCAATCAGCCCCAGCATTTT. It yields the protein CASSVAGNSNQPQHF.

The rearrangement links TRBV6-1 to TRBJ1-6; D is undetermined. Trimming took off 6 bases at V and 9 bases at J, with 9 bases between the two ends. CDR3 length: 12 residues. Germline V gene sequence: CDR1 MNHNS, CDR2 SASEGT. The CDR3 region has the DNA TGTGCCAGCAGCCCCCGGGGTTCACCCCTCCACTTT. It translates to CASSPRGSPLHF.

This clone has a single count. V is TRBV30 and J is TRBJ2-5, with no clear D. The CDR3 consists of 12 residues. Germline assignment: CDR1 GTSNPN and CDR2 SVGIG (reference sequence). Trimming left V 0 bases short and J 7 bases short, with 9 bases between. Here the CDR3 DNA reads TGTGCCTGGAGTGTGCTAGGCCTGACCCAGTACTTC. Translating gives CAWSVLGLTQYF.

In its sample, this clone was seen once. The V and J genes are TRBV5-4 and TRBJ2-5; D gene ambiguous. Trimming left V 5 bases short and J 0 bases short, with 8 bases between. The CDR3 runs 13 residues. Germline V gene data show CDR1 as SGHNT and CDR2 as YYREEE (reference sequence). The CDR3 DNA sequence: TGTGCCAGCAGAACAGCATACCAAGAGACCCAGTACTTC. Translated: CASRTAYQETQYF.

The chain has TRBV14 and TRBJ1-2, with 7 nucleotides matching TRBD1. This CDR3 is built from 13 residues. Losses at the gene ends were 4 bases for V and 3 bases for J; bases not matched to a gene: 2. Germline CDR1 reads SGHDN; CDR2 reads FVKESK. The CDR3 is CASSRGQYYGYTF. The CDR3 nucleotides read TGTGCCAGCAGCCGGGGACAGTACTATGGCTACACCTTC. The full variable domain, in which reference TRBV14 and TRBJ1-2 provide the parts outside the CDR3, is EAGVTQFPSHSVIEKGQTVTLRCDPISGHDNLYWYRRVMGKEIKFLLHFVKESKQDESGMPNNRFLAERTGGTYSTLKVQPAELEDSGVYFCASSRGQYYGYTFGSGTRLTVV.

The genes are TRBV7-9 and TRBJ2-2; 12 nucleotides agree with TRBD1. V was clipped by 6 bases and J by 10 bases; unmatched bases: 12. CDR1 SEHNR and CDR2 FQNEAQ come from the germline V gene (reference sequence). The CDR3 loop spans 16 amino acids. DNA for the CDR3: TGTGCCAGCAGGGCCGGGACAGGGGGCCCGACTTCGGAGCTGTTTTTT. It encodes CASRAGTGGPTSELFF.

This clone showed up just a few times. This chain uses TRBV4-3 with TRBJ2-5, with TRBD1 matching 7 bases. The J segment lost 9 bases and the V segment lost 3 bases, leaving 10 bases of the junction unmatched. Per germline, CDR1 LGHNA and CDR2 YSLEER. The CDR3 loop spans 14 amino acids. DNA of the CDR3: TGCGCCAGCAGCCAGGAGACAGGGTTGCGGGCCCAGTACTTC. As protein: CASSQETGLRAQYF.

The rearrangement joins TRBV5-1 to TRBJ2-7; 7 nucleotides align to TRBD1. Germline loops: CDR1 SGHRS, CDR2 YFSETQ. The V and J ends lost 3 bases and 5 bases, in that order; junction bases with no gene match: 5. The CDR3 is made up of 13 amino acids. In DNA form, the CDR3 reads TGCGCCAGCAGCTCGACAGGGTGGGACGAGCAGTACTTC. It specifies CASSSTGWDEQYF.

V and J are TRBV7-2 and TRBJ1-2, with TRBD1 as a possible D gene (5 bases). The CDR3 loop spans 13 amino acids. Trimming cost V 1 base and J 7 bases, with 10 bases left between them. Germline V gene sequence: CDR1 SGHTA, CDR2 FQGNSA. The CDR3 region is CASSLDGQGGYTF. CDR3 sequence (DNA): TGTGCCAGCAGCTTAGACGGGCAGGGTGGCTACACCTTC.

This rearrangement joins TRBV5-1 to TRBJ1-4; D is ambiguous. This CDR3 contains 13 residues. V lost 0 bases to trimming and J lost 8 bases, with 8 bases between them. Looked up from germline, CDR1 is SGHRS and CDR2 is YFSETQ. CDR3 amino acids: CASSLAAGEKLFF. As DNA, the CDR3 is TGCGCCAGCAGCTTGGCCGCGGGGGAAAAACTGTTTTTT.

This sequence joins TRBV28 and TRBJ2-7, with 10 bases aligning to TRBD1. After removal of 10 bases from V and 3 bases from J, the junction contained 6 bases not matched to a gene. The CDR3 is 13 residues long. The germline V gene has CDR1 MDHEN and CDR2 SYDVKM. In nucleotides, the CDR3 is TGTGCCACCCAGACAGGGGGCAGCTACGAGCAGTACTTC. It encodes CATQTGGSYEQYF.

In its sample, this clone was seen once. CDR3 DNA sequence: TGTGCCAGCAGGCGAAATCCGGGACAGGGGGCTGGAGGGGCCAACGTCCTGACTTTC. Translating it yields CASRRNPGQGAGGANVLTF. The rearrangement uses TRBV27 and TRBJ2-6; the match to TRBD1 covers 12 bases. The ends lost 6 bases at V and 4 bases at J; junction bases unmatched: 13. Germline V gene sequence: CDR1 MNHEY, CDR2 SMNVEV (reference sequence). The CDR3 sequence is 19 residues long. Together with reference TRBV27 and TRBJ2-6, the CDR3 gives the full variable domain: EAQVTQNPRYLITVTGKKLTVTCSQNMNHEYMSWYRQDPGLGLRQIYYSMNVEVTDKGDVPEGYKVSRKEKRNFPLILESPSPNQTSLYFCASRRNPGQGAGGANVLTFGAGSRLTVL.

The V and J genes are TRBV28 and TRBJ1-1, with TRBD1 matching 7 bases. The V and J ends lost 6 bases and 5 bases, in that order; junction bases with no gene match: 6. Germline V gene data show CDR1 as MDHEN and CDR2 as SYDVKM. This CDR3 is 13 amino acids long. The CDR3, as DNA: TGTGCCAGCAGGATGACAGGGTGGACTGAAGCTTTCTTT. This sequence encodes CASRMTGWTEAFF.

The CDR3 DNA sequence: TGTGCCAGCAGCCCTTGGGGGCGGAACCAAGAGACCCAGTACTTC. Translated: CASSPWGRNQETQYF. This chain links TRBV28 with TRBJ2-5, with D perhaps matching TRBD1 (6 bases). The CDR3 consists of 15 residues. Germline CDR1 and CDR2: MDHEN and SYDVKM. Between the trimmed V and J ends, which lost 6 bases and 0 bases, there was a span of 14 bases.

V gene TRBV7-2 combines with J gene TRBJ1-3, with unresolved D. CDR3 length: 15 amino acids. V was pared by 2 bases and J by 2 bases, with 10 bases between. Germline CDR1 and CDR2: SGHTA and FQGNSA. This CDR3 reads CASSLTRGAGNTIYF. The DNA for the CDR3 is TGTGCCAGCAGCTTAACCCGGGGAGCTGGAAACACCATATATTTT. Together with reference TRBV7-2 and TRBJ1-3, the CDR3 gives the full variable domain: GAGVSQSPSNKVTEKGKDVELRCDPISGHTALYWYRQSLGQGLEFLIYFQGNSAPDKSGLPSDRFSAERTGGSVSTLTIQRTQQEDSAVYLCASSLTRGAGNTIYFGEGSWLTVV.

This chain connects TRBV4-1 to TRBJ2-7; 8 positions agree with TRBD1. Germline loops: CDR1 MGHRA, CDR2 YSYEKL. The V gene end was trimmed by 1 base and the J gene end by 3 bases; junction bases not matched to a gene: 8. This CDR3 is built from 16 residues. The CDR3 region has the DNA TGCGCCAGCAGCCAAGGCCCGACAGGGGTAAGCTACGAGCAGTACTTC. Translation: CASSQGPTGVSYEQYF.

CDR3 protein: CASSVSSRDQPQHF. The CDR3 DNA sequence: TGTGCCAGCAGTGTCAGTTCCCGTGATCAGCCCCAGCATTTT. The chain couples TRBV2 to TRBJ1-5; D is ambiguous. The V and J ends lost 4 bases and 5 bases respectively, with 12 bases between them. The germline CDR1 and CDR2 sequences are SNHLY and FYNNEI. This CDR3 has 14 amino acids.

V usage is TRBV5-6 and J usage is TRBJ1-2; 9 bases match TRBD1. CDR3 size: 13 residues. Germline V gene lookup returns CDR1 SGHDT and CDR2 YYEEEE. Germline trimming cut 7 bases from V and 4 bases from J; bases unmatched to any gene: 5. The CDR3 loop reads CASGTGTFYGYTF. In nucleotides, the CDR3 is TGTGCCAGCGGGACAGGGACATTCTATGGCTACACCTTC.

The CDR3 spells CASSPIAGAGYEQYF. For the CDR3, the DNA is TGTGCCAGTAGTCCTATAGCGGGAGCAGGGTACGAGCAGTACTTC. The genes are TRBV19 and TRBJ2-7; 9 positions match TRBD2. After removal of 5 bases from V and 4 bases from J, the junction contained 9 bases not matched to a gene. This CDR3 is built from 15 residues. Germline CDR1 LNHDA, CDR2 SQIVND (reference sequence).

The V and J genes are TRBV7-9 and TRBJ2-7, with a tentative D call TRBD1 (5 bases). Trimming shortened V by 6 bases and J by 1 base, and 10 bases separated the two germline ends. The CDR3 runs to 13 residues. The germline V gene has CDR1 SEHNR and CDR2 FQNEAQ (reference sequence). The CDR3 DNA follows: TGTGCCAGCAGTTGGACACCATCCTACGAGCAGTACTTC. It encodes CASSWTPSYEQYF. Drawing the rest from reference TRBV7-9 and TRBJ2-7, the complete variable domain is DTGVSQNPRHKITKRGQNVTFRCDPISEHNRLYWYRQTLGQGPEFLTYFQNEAQLEKSRLLSDRFSAERPKGSFSTLEIQRTEQGDSAMYLCASSWTPSYEQYFGPGTRLTVT.

The rearrangement uses TRBV9 and TRBJ2-5; D is undetermined. The CDR3 consists of 13 residues. Trimming removed 3 bases at V and 0 bases at J, with 6 bases between. CDR1 SGDLS and CDR2 YYNGEE come from the germline V gene. Written as DNA, the CDR3 is TGTGCCAGCAGCGGAAACAACCAAGAGACCCAGTACTTC. This translates into CASSGNNQETQYF.

The chain has TRBV7-2 and TRBJ2-5; TRBD2 aligns across 8 bases. Germline V CDR1 and CDR2: SGHTA, FQGNSA. V lost 7 bases, J lost 5 bases, and 12 bases stayed unmatched. The CDR3 has 15 residues. The CDR3 nucleotides read TGTGCCAGCACCGCCCCCACGGGGGGGTGGGAGACCCAGTACTTC. The encoded protein is CASTAPTGGWETQYF.

This rearrangement joins TRBV10-1 to TRBJ2-5, with D possibly being TRBD2 (5 bases). Trimming took off 2 bases at V and 5 bases at J, with 6 bases between the two ends. CDR3 length: 12 residues. The germline V gene has CDR1 WNHNN and CDR2 SYGVQD (reference sequence). This CDR3 reads CASSEEGETQYF. The CDR3 DNA reads TGCGCCAGCAGTGAGGAGGGCGAGACCCAGTACTTC.

The chain recombines TRBV5-6 with TRBJ2-3, with 8 bases aligning to TRBD2. Germline V CDR1 and CDR2: SGHDT, YYEEEE. Unmatched junction bases numbered 9, after V lost 5 bases and J lost 7 bases. The CDR3 is 14 residues long. CDR3 sequence: CASRPGLGLNTQYF. CDR3 sequence (DNA): TGTGCCAGCAGGCCGGGACTAGGTCTAAATACGCAGTATTTT.

The V gene is TRBV7-2, the J gene TRBJ1-2; D is unresolved. Germline V gene sequence: CDR1 SGHTA, CDR2 FQGNSA. This CDR3 contains 15 residues. The ends were cut back, 1 base at V and 5 bases at J, with 14 bases in the middle. In nucleotides, the CDR3 is TGTGCCAGCAGCTTAGGGCGAGGAATTGGGTATGGCTACACCTTC. Encoded protein: CASSLGRGIGYGYTF.

The CDR3 loop reads CASSVGGGGNTIYF. The CDR3 DNA is TGTGCCAGCAGTGTGGGGGGTGGAGGAAACACCATATATTTT. V usage is TRBV25-1 and J usage is TRBJ1-3; maybe TRBD1 (5 bases). The V and J ends lost 4 bases and 4 bases respectively, with 11 bases between them. The length of the CDR3 is 14 residues. Germline-derived CDR1 and CDR2 are MGHDK and SYGVNS.

The chain uses TRBV30 and TRBJ2-2; D is unresolved. V shed 1 base and J shed 1 base, with 4 bases lying between them. The length of the CDR3 is 13 residues. CDR1 is GTSNPN and CDR2 is SVGIG in the germline V gene (reference sequence). CDR3 DNA sequence: TGTGCCTGGAGTGCAGGGAACACCGGGGAGCTGTTTTTT. Translation: CAWSAGNTGELFF.

This clone was detected a few times. The chain uses TRBV19 and TRBJ2-2; the D gene is possibly TRBD1 (5 bases). Trimming cost V 3 bases and J 6 bases, with 14 bases left between them. CDR1 and CDR2 (germline): LNHDA, SQIVND (reference sequence). There are 15 residues in the CDR3. This CDR3 reads CASSIPGRAAGELFF. In DNA, the CDR3 is TGTGCCAGTAGTATCCCCGGCAGGGCGGCCGGGGAGCTGTTTTTT.

CDR3 nucleotide sequence: TGTGCCAGTGCCGGGTGGGATACGCAGTATTTT. The encoded protein is CASAGWDTQYF. The chain has TRBV19 and TRBJ2-3; D gene uncertain. The V and J ends lost 8 bases and 6 bases respectively, with 9 bases between them. This CDR3 is built from 11 residues. Germline V gene sequence: CDR1 LNHDA, CDR2 SQIVND (reference sequence).